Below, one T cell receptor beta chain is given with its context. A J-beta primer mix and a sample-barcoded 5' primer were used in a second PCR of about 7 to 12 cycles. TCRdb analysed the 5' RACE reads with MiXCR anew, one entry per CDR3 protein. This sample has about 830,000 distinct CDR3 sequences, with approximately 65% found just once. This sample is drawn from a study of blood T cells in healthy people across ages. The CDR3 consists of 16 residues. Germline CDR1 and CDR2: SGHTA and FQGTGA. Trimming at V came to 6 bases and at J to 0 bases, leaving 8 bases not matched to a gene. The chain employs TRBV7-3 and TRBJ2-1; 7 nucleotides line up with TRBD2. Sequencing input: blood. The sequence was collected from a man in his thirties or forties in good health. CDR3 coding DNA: TGTGCCAGCAGTGAAGCGGGAAGGACCTCCTACAATGAGCAGTTCTTC. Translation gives CASSEAGRTSYNEQFF.